The 6 T cell receptor beta chains below were found in one sample sequenced in a study of response to subunit inactivated influenza vaccine. From the RT-PCR reads, TCRdb called clonotypes with MiXCR, one entry per CDR3 protein. The profile shows hundreds of thousands of distinct CDR3 sequences, approximately 12% of them singletons. The starting material was PBMCs from blood, obtained about 6 weeks after vaccination. The receptors derive from a man between 45 and 60 years old who received an inactivated influenza vaccine.

The CDR3 reads CASSLGRGGSYNEQFF. The CDR3 DNA reads TGTGCCAGCAGCTTGGGGCGGGGGGGCTCCTACAATGAGCAGTTCTTC. The chain has TRBV5-4 and TRBJ2-1, with TRBD2 matching over 9 bases. In germline, CDR1 is SGHNT, CDR2 YYREEE (reference sequence). CDR3 length: 16 residues. The V segment lost 0 bases and the J segment 0 bases; nucleotides outside the gene matches: 1.

This clonotype was seen a few times. J is TRBJ1-5 and V is TRBV30; TRBD1 is a possible D gene (5 bases). With 0 bases removed from V and 9 bases from J, the gap between germline ends came to 15 bases. The CDR3 contains 14 residues. Germline values: CDR1 GTSNPN, CDR2 SVGIG (reference sequence). The DNA of the CDR3 is TGTGCCTGGAGTGTGGGGCAGGGAGGGGTGCCCCAGCATTTT. Translated: CAWSVGQGGVPQHF.

The chain's CDR3 is CASSGTGGFDEQYF. CDR3 bases: TGTGCCAGCAGTGGAACAGGGGGGTTCGACGAGCAGTACTTC. The genes are TRBV28 and TRBJ2-7; 8 nucleotides align to TRBD1. The CDR3 runs to 14 residues. The J segment lost 5 bases and the V segment lost 5 bases, leaving 8 bases of the junction unmatched. The germline gives CDR1 MDHEN, CDR2 SYDVKM. Full variable domain (rest looked up from reference TRBV28 and TRBJ2-7): DVKVTQSSRYLVKRTGEKVFLECVQDMDHENMFWYRQDPGLGLRLIYFSYDVKMKEKGDIPEGYSVSREKKERFSLILESASTNQTSMYLCASSGTGGFDEQYFGPGTRLTVT.

This clonotype has a handful of counts. V and J are TRBV9 and TRBJ2-1, with D hard to call. The CDR3 has 14 amino acids. CDR1 and CDR2 from the germline V gene are SGDLS and YYNGEE. V was clipped by 4 bases and J by 9 bases, with 17 bases between them. DNA for the CDR3: TGTGCCAGCAGCCCCGAGAGTCTACCCCCTGAGCAGTTCTTC. Translating gives CASSPESLPPEQFF.

The gene calls are TRBV20-1 and TRBJ2-7, with D perhaps matching TRBD2 (6 bases). This CDR3 is built from 14 residues. V gave up 2 bases and J gave up 1 base, with 12 bases separating them. Germline CDR1 and CDR2: DFQATT and SNEGSKA (reference sequence). The DNA of the CDR3 is TGCAGTGCTAGACTAGCGAGCTTTTCCTACGAGCAGTACTTC. Amino acid sequence: CSARLASFSYEQYF.

The table lists this clonotype with many counts. CDR3: CASSLLFLGSEAFF. For the CDR3, the DNA is TGTGCCAGCAGTTTATTATTTTTGGGATCTGAAGCTTTCTTT. The rearrangement joins TRBV28 to TRBJ1-1; the D is unclear. Germline CDR1 MDHEN, CDR2 SYDVKM. The CDR3 has 14 residues. Trimming removed 1 base from V and 6 bases from J, with 12 bases in between.